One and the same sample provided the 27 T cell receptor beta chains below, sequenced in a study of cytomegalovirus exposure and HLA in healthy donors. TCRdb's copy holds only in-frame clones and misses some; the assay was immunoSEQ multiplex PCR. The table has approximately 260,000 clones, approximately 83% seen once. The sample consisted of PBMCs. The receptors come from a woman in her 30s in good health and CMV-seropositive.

CDR3 protein: CASSDLSMLAGENEQFF. The DNA for the CDR3 is TGCGCCAGCAGTGATCTGTCGATGCTAGCGGGGGAGAATGAGCAGTTCTTC. The gene calls are TRBV10-2 and TRBJ2-1; 10 nucleotides line up with TRBD2. Germline lookup yields CDR1 WSHSY and CDR2 SAAADI. Trimming cost V 3 bases and J 7 bases; bases outside gene matches: 12. The CDR3 contains 17 residues.

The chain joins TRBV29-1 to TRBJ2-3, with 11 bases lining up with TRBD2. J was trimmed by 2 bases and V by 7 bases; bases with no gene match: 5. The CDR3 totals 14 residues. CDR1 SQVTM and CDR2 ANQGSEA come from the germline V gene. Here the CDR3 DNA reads TGCAGCGCCCAGGGACTAGCGGACACAGATACGCAGTATTTT. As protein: CSAQGLADTDTQYF.

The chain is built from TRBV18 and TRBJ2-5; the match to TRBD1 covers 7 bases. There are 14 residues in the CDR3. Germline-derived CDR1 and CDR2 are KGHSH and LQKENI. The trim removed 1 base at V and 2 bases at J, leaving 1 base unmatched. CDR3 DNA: TGTGCCAGCTCACCACGACAGGGTCAAGAGACCCAGTACTTC. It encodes CASSPRQGQETQYF. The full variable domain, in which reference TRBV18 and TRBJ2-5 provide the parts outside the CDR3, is NAGVMQNPRHLVRRRGQEARLRCSPMKGHSHVYWYRQLPEEGLKFMVYLQKENIIDESGMPKERFSAEFPKEGPSILRIQQVVRGDSAAYFCASSPRQGQETQYFGPGTRLLVL.

The CDR3 DNA follows: TGTGCCAGCAGCGTAGTGGCCAATGAGCAGTTCTTC. This translates into CASSVVANEQFF. V gene TRBV9 combines with J gene TRBJ2-1, with D hard to call. V was trimmed by 0 bases and J by 6 bases, leaving 4 bases between them. Germline V CDR1 and CDR2: SGDLS, YYNGEE. The CDR3 spans 12 residues.

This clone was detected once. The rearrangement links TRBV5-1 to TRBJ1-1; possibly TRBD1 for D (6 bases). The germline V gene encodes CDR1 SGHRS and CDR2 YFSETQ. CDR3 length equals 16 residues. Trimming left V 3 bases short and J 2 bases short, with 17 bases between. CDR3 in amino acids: CASSSGQSFLNTEAFF. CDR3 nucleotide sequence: TGCGCCAGCAGCTCAGGACAGTCCTTCCTCAACACTGAAGCTTTCTTT.

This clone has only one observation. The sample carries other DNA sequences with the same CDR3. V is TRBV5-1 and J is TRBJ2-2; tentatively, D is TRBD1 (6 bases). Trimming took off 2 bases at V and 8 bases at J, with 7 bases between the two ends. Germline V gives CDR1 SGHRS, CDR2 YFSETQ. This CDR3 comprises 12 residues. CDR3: CASSFGQGELFF. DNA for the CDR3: TGCGCCAGCAGCTTCGGACAGGGGGAGCTGTTTTTT.

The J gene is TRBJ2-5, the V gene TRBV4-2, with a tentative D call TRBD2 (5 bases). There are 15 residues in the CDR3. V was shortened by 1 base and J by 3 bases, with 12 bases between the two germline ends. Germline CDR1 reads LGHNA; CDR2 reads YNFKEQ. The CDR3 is CASSQGSGSEETQYF. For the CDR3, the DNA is TGTGCCAGCAGCCAAGGGTCCGGTAGCGAAGAGACCCAGTACTTC.

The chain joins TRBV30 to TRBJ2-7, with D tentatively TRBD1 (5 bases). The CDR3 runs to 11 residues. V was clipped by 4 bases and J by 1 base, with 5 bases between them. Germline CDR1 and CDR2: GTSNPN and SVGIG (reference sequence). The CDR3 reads CAWTGSYEQYF. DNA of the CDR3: TGTGCCTGGACAGGGTCCTACGAGCAGTACTTC.

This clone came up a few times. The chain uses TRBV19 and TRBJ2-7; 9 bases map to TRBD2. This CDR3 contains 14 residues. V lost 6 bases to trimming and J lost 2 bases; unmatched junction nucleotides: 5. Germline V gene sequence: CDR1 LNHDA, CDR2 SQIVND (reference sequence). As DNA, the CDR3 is TGTGCCAGTAGCACCACTAGCGGGCCCTACGAGCAGTACTTC. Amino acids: CASSTTSGPYEQYF.

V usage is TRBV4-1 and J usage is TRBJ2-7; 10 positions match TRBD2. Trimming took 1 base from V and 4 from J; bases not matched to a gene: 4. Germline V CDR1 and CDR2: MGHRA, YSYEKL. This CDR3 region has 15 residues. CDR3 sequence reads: CASSQVETSGYEQYF. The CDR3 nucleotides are TGCGCCAGCAGCCAAGTTGAGACTAGCGGGTACGAGCAGTACTTC.

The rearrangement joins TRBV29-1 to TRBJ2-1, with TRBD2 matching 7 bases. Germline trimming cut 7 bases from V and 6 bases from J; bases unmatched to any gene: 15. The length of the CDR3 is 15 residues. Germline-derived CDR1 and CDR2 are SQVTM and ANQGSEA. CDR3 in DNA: TGCAGCGCCGTTCCCCTGCGGGAGACTCGCAATGAGCAGTTCTTC. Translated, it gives CSAVPLRETRNEQFF.

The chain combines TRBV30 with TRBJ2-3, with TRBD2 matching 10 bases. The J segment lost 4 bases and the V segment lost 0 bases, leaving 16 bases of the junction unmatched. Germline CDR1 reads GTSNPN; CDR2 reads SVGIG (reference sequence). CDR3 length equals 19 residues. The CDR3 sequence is CAWSVLWTSGYSWADTQYF. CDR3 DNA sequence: TGTGCCTGGAGTGTCCTTTGGACTAGCGGTTATTCGTGGGCAGATACGCAGTATTTT.

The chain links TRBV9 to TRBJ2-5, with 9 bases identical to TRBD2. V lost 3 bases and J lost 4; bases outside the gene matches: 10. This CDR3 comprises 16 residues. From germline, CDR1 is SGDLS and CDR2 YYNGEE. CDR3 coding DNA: TGTGCCAGCAGCGCCCCTTTAGGAGCGGGAGGAGAGACCCAGTACTTC. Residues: CASSAPLGAGGETQYF.

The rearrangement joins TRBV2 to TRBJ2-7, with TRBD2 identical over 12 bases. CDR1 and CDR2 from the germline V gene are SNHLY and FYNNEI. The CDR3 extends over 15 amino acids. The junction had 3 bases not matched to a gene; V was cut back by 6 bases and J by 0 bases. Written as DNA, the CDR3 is TGTGCCAGCAGCTGGACTAGCGGGGTCTCCTACGAGCAGTACTTC. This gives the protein CASSWTSGVSYEQYF.

Here the CDR3 DNA reads TGTGCCAGCAGTCCTACCGGGACAGGGTTCCGCGAGCAGTACTTC. Encoded protein: CASSPTGTGFREQYF. The rearrangement links TRBV6-1 to TRBJ2-7; 9 bases are a match to TRBD1. V dropped 5 bases and J dropped 6; count of bases not matched to a gene: 11. Germline-derived CDR1 and CDR2 are MNHNS and SASEGT. The CDR3 is 15 residues long.

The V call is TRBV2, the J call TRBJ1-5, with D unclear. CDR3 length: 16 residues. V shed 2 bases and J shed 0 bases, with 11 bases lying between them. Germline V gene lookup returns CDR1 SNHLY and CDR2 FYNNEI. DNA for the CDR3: TGTGCCAGCAGTGAAATCCTCCCCTATAGCAATCAGCCCCAGCATTTT. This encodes CASSEILPYSNQPQHF.

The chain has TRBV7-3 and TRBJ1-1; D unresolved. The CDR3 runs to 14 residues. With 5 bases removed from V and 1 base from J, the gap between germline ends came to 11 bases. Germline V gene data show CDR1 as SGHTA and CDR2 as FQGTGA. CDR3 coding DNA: TGTGCCAGCAGCCGAAGCGGGCGGAACACTGAAGCTTTCTTT. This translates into CASSRSGRNTEAFF.

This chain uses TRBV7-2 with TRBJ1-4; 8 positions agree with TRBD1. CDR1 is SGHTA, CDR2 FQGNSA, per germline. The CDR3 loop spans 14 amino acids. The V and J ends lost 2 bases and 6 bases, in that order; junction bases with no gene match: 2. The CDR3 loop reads CASSLRTGHEKLFF. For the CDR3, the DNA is TGTGCCAGCAGCTTAAGGACAGGGCATGAAAAACTGTTTTTT.

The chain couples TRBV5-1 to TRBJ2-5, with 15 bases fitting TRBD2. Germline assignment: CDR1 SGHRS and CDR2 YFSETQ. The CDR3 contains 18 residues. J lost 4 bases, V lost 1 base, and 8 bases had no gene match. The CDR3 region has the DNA TGCGCCAGCAGCTTGACGGGACTAGCGGGAGGATTTGGAGAGACCCAGTACTTC. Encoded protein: CASSLTGLAGGFGETQYF. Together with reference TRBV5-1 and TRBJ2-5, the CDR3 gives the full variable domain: KAGVTQTPRYLIKTRGQQVTLSCSPISGHRSVSWYQQTPGQGLQFLFEYFSETQRNKGNFPGRFSGRQFSNSRSEMNVSTLELGDSALYLCASSLTGLAGGFGETQYFGPGTRLLVL.

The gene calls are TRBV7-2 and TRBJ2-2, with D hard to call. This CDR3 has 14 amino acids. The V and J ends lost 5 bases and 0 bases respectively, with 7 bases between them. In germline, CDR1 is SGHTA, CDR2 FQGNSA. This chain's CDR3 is CASSLGANTGELFF. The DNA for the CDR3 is TGTGCCAGCAGCCTCGGAGCGAACACCGGGGAGCTGTTTTTT.

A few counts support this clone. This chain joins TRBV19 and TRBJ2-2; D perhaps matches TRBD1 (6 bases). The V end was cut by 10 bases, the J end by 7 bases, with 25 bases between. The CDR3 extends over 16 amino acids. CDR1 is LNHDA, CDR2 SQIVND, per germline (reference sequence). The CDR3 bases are TGTGCCACCTGGCGTCGGGGACAACGAGCGGTCGGGGAGCTGTTTTTT. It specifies CATWRRGQRAVGELFF.

CDR3 nucleotides: TGCGCCAGCAGCTCGGCCGGGACAGGGGTGACCGGGGAGCTGTTTTTT. It encodes CASSSAGTGVTGELFF. The chain recombines TRBV5-1 with TRBJ2-2; 10 bases line up with TRBD1. Losses at the gene ends were 3 bases for V and 5 bases for J; bases not matched to a gene: 7. Looked up from germline, CDR1 is SGHRS and CDR2 is YFSETQ. The CDR3 is 16 amino acids. Full variable domain (rest looked up from reference TRBV5-1 and TRBJ2-2): KAGVTQTPRYLIKTRGQQVTLSCSPISGHRSVSWYQQTPGQGLQFLFEYFSETQRNKGNFPGRFSGRQFSNSRSEMNVSTLELGDSALYLCASSSAGTGVTGELFFGEGSRLTVL.

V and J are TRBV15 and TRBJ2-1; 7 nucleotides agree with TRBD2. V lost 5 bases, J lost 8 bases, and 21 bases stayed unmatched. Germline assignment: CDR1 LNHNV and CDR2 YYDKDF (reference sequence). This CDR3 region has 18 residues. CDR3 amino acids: CATSAPGLGAGDVDEQFF. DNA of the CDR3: TGTGCCACCAGCGCCCCGGGCCTAGGGGCGGGAGATGTCGATGAGCAGTTCTTC.

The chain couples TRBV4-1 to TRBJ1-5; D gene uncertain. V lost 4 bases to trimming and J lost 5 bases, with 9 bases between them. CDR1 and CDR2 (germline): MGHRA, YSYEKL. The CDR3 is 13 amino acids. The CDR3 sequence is CASSPPSYQPQHF. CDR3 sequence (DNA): TGCGCCAGCAGCCCACCGAGTTATCAGCCCCAGCATTTT.

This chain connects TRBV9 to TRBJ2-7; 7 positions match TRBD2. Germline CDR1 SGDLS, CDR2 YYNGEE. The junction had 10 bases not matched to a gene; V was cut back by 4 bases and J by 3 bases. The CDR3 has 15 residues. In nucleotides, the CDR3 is TGTGCCAGCAGCCCACCACTAGCGAGCTACTACGAGCAGTACTTC. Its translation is CASSPPLASYYEQYF. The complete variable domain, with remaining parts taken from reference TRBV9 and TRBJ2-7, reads DSGVTQTPKHLITATGQRVTLRCSPRSGDLSVYWYQQSLDQGLQFLIQYYNGEERAKGNILERFSAQQFPDLHSELNLSSLELGDSALYFCASSPPLASYYEQYFGPGTRLTVT.

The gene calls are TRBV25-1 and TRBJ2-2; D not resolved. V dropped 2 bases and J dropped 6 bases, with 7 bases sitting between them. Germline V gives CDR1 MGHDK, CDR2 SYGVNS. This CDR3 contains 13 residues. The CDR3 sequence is CASSELLAGELFF. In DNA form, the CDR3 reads TGTGCCAGCAGTGAACTCCTCGCCGGGGAGCTGTTTTTT.

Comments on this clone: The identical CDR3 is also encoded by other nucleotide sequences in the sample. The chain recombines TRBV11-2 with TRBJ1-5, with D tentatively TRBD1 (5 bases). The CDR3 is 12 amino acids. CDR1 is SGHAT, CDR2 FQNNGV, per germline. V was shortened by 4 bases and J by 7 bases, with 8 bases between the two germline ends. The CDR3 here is CASSSQGQPQHF. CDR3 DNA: TGTGCCAGCAGCTCGCAGGGCCAGCCCCAGCATTTT. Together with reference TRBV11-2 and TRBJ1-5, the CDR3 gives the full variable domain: EAGVAQSPRYKIIEKRQSVAFWCNPISGHATLYWYQQILGQGPKLLIQFQNNGVVDDSQLPKDRFSAERLKGVDSTLKIQPAKLEDSAVYLCASSSQGQPQHFGDGTRLSIL.